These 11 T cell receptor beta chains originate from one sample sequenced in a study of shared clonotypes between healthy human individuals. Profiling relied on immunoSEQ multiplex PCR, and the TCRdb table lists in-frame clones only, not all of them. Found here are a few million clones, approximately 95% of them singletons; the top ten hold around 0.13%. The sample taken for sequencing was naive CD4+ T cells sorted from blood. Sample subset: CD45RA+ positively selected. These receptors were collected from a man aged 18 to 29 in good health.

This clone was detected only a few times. The CDR3 bases are TGTGCCAGTAGTAAGCTTCAGGGCAATCAGCCCCAGCATTTT. Translating it yields CASSKLQGNQPQHF. This chain connects TRBV19 to TRBJ1-5; D is uncertain. This CDR3 has 14 residues. The V gene lost 4 bases and the J gene lost 2 bases, with 9 bases spanning the gap. Per germline, CDR1 LNHDA and CDR2 SQIVND (reference sequence).

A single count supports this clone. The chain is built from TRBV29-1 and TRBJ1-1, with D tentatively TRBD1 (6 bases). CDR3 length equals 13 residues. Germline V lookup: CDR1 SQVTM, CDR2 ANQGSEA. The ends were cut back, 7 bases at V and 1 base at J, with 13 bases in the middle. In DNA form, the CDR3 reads TGCAGCGCTAGGGGGAGCCCGAACACTGAAGCTTTCTTT. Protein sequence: CSARGSPNTEAFF.

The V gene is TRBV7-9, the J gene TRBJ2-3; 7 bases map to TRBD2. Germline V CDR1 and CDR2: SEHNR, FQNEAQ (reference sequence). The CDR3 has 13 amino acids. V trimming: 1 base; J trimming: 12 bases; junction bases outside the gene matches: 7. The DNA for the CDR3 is TGTGCCAGCAGCTTAGGGGGAGGGACCCCCCAGTATTTT. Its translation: CASSLGGGTPQYF.

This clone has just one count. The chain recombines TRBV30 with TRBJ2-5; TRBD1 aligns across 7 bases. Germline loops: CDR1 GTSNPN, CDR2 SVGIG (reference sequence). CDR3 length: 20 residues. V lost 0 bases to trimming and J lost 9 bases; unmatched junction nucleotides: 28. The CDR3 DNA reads TGTGCCTGGAGTGTCTCAATAGGGCAACCGACAGGGACCGGTGTCCGGTCCCAGTACTTC. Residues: CAWSVSIGQPTGTGVRSQYF.

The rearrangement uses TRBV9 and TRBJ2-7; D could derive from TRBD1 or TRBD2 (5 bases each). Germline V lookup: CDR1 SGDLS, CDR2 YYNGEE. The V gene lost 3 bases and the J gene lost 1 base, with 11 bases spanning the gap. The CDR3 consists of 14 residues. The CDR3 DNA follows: TGTGCCAGCAGCGGGGGACCAAAATCCTACGAGCAGTACTTC. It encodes CASSGGPKSYEQYF.

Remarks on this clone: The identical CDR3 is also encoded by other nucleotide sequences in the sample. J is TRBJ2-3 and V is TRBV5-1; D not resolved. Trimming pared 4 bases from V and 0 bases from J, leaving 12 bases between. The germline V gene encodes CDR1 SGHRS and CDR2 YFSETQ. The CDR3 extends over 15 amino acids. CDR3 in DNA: TGCGCCAGCAGCCTGGCCCTAACGAGCACAGATACGCAGTATTTT. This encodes CASSLALTSTDTQYF.

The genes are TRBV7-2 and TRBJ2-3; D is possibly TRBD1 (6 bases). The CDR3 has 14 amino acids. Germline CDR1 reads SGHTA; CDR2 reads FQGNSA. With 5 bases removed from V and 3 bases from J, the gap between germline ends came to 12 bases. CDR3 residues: CASSPRGSTDTQYF. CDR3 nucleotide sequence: TGTGCCAGCAGCCCAAGGGGGTCGACAGATACGCAGTATTTT.

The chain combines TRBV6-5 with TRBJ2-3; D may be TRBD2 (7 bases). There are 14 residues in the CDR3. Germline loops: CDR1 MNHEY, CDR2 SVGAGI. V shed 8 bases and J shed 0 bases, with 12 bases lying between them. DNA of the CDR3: TGTGCCAGCGGGGCGGGGGCCAGCACAGATACGCAGTATTTT. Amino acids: CASGAGASTDTQYF.

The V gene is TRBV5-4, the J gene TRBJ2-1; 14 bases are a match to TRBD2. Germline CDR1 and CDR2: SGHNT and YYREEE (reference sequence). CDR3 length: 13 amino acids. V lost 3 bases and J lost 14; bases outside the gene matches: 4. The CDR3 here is CASSSGLAGEKFF. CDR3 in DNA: TGTGCCAGCAGCTCGGGACTAGCGGGGGAAAAGTTCTTC.

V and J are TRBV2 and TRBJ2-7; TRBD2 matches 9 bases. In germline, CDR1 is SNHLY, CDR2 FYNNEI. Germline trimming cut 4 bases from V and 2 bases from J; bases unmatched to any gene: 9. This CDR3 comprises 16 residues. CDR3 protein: CASSGLVASGAYEQYF. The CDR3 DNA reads TGTGCCAGCAGTGGGCTAGTGGCTAGCGGGGCCTACGAGCAGTACTTC.

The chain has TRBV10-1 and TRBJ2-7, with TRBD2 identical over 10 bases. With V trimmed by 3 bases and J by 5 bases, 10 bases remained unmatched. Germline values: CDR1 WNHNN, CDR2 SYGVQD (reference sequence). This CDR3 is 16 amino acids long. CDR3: CASSDQPGLAIHEQYF. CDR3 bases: TGCGCCAGCAGTGATCAGCCGGGACTAGCGATCCACGAGCAGTACTTC.